These 3 T cell receptor beta chains were sequenced from one sample in a study of blood T cell repertoires in COVID-19 (dated by TCRdb to 2019 to 2021). Libraries were made using the immunoSEQ multiplex PCR assay. What TCRdb holds here is the immuneACCESS table cut down to in-frame rearrangements. Part of the clones is not present; checked against another copy, under half of the missing clones reflect an unresolved V gene, and the others are unexplained. This sample comprises almost 55,000 clones, 80% to 90% of them detected only once. Together, the top ten hold about 3% of the sample. The sequenced sample consisted of peripheral blood. These receptor sequences come from a human donor in a cohort sampled during active COVID-19.

This chain links TRBV6-2 or TRBV6-3 with TRBJ1-2; tentatively, D is TRBD1 (6 bases). CDR3 length equals 14 residues. Germline CDR1 is MNHEY and CDR2 is SVGEGT. The V end lost 4 bases, the J end lost 1 base, and 10 bases lay between the germline ends. The CDR3 sequence is CASSSQGSNYGYTF. As DNA, the CDR3 is TGTGCCAGCAGTTCCCAGGGGAGTAACTATGGCTACACCTTC.

In regard to this clone: At the DNA level, this CDR3 is encoded by other sequences in the same sample as well. The chain employs TRBV5-6 and TRBJ2-7; 8 bases align to TRBD1. Germline CDR1 is SGHDT and CDR2 is YYEEEE. The V segment lost 5 bases and the J segment 4 bases; nucleotides outside the gene matches: 8. The CDR3 covers 14 residues. For the CDR3, the DNA is TGTGCCAGCAGTTCCGGGACAGGAGCTTACGAGCAGTACTTC. Amino acid sequence: CASSSGTGAYEQYF.

This chain joins TRBV2 and TRBJ2-7, with D perhaps matching TRBD2 (5 bases). The V and J ends lost 6 bases and 5 bases respectively, with 20 bases between them. CDR1 and CDR2 from the germline V gene are SNHLY and FYNNEI. The CDR3 loop spans 15 amino acids. For the CDR3, the DNA is TGTGCCAGCAGCGCCCGGGGTTTGTCGAGGAACGAGCAGTACTTC. It specifies CASSARGLSRNEQYF.